The text below deals with one T cell receptor beta chain. The entry originates in a study of blood T cell repertoires in COVID-19. Study summary: Samples came from the United States, Italy and Spain, spanning acute and convalescent COVID-19.

This CDR3 contains 17 residues. Sequencing was performed with immunoSEQ multiplex PCR; in TCRdb, only in-frame clones are kept and a portion is missing. The sample carries some 320,000 clones, under 90% recorded once. Sequencing was done on a sample of PBMCs or T cells enriched from blood (not recorded which). The TCR was taken from a woman aged 45-60 years who had been exposed to COVID-19. V usage is TRBV21-1 and J usage is TRBJ2-1; TRBD1, the table's D call, lacks a check against the DNA. TRBV21-1 is a known pseudogene. The CDR3 sequence is CASSKGQQAISYNEQFF. The CDR3 DNA reads as TGTGCCAGCAGCAAAGGACAGCAAGCGATCTCCTACAATGAGCAGTTCTTC.